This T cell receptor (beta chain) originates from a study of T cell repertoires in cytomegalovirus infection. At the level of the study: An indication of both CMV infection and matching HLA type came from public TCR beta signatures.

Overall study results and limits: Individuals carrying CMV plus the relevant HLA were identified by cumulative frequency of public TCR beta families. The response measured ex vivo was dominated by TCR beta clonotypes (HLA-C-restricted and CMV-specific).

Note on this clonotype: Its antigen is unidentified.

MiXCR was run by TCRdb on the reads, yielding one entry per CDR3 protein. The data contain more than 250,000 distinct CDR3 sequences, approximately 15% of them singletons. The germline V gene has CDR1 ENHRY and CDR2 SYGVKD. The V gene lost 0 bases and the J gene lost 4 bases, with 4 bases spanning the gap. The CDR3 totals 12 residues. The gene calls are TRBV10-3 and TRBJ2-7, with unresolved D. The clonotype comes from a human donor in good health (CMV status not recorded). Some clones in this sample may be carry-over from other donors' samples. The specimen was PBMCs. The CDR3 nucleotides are TGTGCCATCAGTGAGTCGGGATACGAGCAGTACTTC. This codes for CAISESGYEQYF.